This TCR beta chain was observed in a study of glioma-infiltrating T cells. Overall study results and limits: Above-expected tissue-blood divergence occurred in all gliomas, most in low-grade ones. CDR3 overlap between tissue and blood was very small.

The V gene lost 5 bases and the J gene lost 0 bases, with 6 bases spanning the gap. The V gene's germline CDR1 is KGHDR and CDR2 SFDVKD. The CDR3 covers 13 residues. This clonotype was observed at least ten times. The antigen remains undetermined. The iRepertoire nested amplicon-rescue multiplex PCR amplified TCR alpha and beta CDR3s from RNA. MiXCR, run by TCRdb on the multiplex PCR reads, gives a single entry per CDR3 protein. Of some 85,000 distinct CDR3 sequences in the sample, less than 30% were seen once. This TCR came from a human donor with low-grade glioma or glioblastoma, undergoing nonglioma brain surgery, or in good health (not recorded which). The chain recombines TRBV24-1 with TRBJ1-1; no reliable D call. Sequenced: glioma tissue, nonneoplastic brain tissue, or PBMCs (not recorded which). The CDR3, as DNA: TGTGCCACCAGTGGGGTTATGAACACTGAAGCTTTCTTT. It is translated as CATSGVMNTEAFF.